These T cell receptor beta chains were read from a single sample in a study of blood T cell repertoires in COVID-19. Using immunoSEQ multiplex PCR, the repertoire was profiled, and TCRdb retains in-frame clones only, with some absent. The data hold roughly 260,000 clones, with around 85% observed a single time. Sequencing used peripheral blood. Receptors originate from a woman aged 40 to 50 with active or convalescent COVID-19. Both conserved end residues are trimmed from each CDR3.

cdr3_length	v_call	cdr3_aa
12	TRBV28	ASSSQIFNSPLH
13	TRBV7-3	ASSRSGRVNYGYT
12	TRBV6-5	ASSSGRLNTEAF
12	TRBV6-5	ASRGQGGFGGYT
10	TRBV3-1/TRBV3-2	ASSPYGEKLF
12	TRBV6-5	ASSYSRGGYGYT
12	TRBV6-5	ASAFTGGGNTIY
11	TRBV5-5	ASSLAVNTEAF
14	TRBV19	ASSAYRAPNTGELF
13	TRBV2	ASSELDRGRWGYT
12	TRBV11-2	ASSLQGARETQY
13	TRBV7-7	ASSSDRRNTGELF
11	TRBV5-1	ASSHGQNTEAF
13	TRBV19	ASSIDREGNYGYT
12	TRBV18	ASSPWVWAREAF
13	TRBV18	ASSPLAGGKDTQY
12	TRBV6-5	ASSRVQVNSPLH
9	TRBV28	ASSGNQPQH
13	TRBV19	ASSHRLAGGYEQF
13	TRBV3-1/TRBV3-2	ASSLLGQPGDEQF
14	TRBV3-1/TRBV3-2	ASSQGGRLRGTEAF
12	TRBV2	ASSLGTQGQPQH
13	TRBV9	ASSANAGGQETQY
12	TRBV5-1	ASSPLSGEETQY
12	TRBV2	ASAVGGVITEAF
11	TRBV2	ASSQTGDYGYT
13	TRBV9	ASSLGTGGNQPQH
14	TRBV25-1	ASSELGRSRDSPLH
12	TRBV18	ASSQSVRNTEAF
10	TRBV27	APARQGYGYT
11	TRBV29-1	SVATGLNTEAF
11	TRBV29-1	SVEWGGGQPQH
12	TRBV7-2	ASSRQGVNTEAF
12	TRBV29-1	SVLGGQGGYEQY
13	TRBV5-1	ASSMDRGIKNGYT
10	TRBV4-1	ASWEGNTEAF
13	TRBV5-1	ASSPMTGEYNEQF
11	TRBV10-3	AISESPSQPQH
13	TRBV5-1	ASSLADREEETQY
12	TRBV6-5	ASSGTGEDEKLF
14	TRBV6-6	ASSYDGQGYHQPQH
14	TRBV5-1	ASSFVGGRGTGELF
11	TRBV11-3	ASSLGRDREQY
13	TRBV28	ASTSPRYSGNTIY
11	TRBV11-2	ASSLLAGAGAF
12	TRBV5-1	ASTPGGLNYGYT
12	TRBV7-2	ASSPSFLVETQY
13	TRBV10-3	AISELQGGLDGYT
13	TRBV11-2	ASSLEQGRGETQY
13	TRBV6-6	ASSSRQGLGSGYT
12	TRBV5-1	ASSLGGANNEQF
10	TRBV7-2	ASSLGGKTQY
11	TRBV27	ASSWTGTDTQY
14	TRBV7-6	ASSLATSGMKETQY
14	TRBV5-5	ASSLDRAFSGNTIY